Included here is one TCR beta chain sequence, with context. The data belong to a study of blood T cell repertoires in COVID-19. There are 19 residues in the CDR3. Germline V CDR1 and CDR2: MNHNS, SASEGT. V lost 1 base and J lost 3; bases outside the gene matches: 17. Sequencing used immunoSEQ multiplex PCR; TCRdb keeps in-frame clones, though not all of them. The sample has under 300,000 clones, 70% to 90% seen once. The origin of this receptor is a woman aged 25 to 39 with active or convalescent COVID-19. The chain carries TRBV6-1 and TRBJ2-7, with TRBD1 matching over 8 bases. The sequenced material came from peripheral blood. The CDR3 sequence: CASSEVSGTGGPFNYEQYF. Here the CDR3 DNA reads TGTGCCAGCAGTGAAGTCTCCGGGACAGGTGGGCCCTTTAACTACGAGCAGTACTTC.